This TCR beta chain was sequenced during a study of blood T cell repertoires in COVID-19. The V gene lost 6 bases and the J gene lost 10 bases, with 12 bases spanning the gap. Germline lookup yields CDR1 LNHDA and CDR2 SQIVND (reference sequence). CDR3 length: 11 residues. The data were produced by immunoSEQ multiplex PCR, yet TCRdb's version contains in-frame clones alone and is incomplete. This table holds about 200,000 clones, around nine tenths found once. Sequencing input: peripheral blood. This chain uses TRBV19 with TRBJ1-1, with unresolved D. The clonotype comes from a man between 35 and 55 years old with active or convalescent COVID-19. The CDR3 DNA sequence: TGTGCCAGTAGGTTGGGCACCCGAGCTTTCTTT. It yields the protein CASRLGTRAFF.